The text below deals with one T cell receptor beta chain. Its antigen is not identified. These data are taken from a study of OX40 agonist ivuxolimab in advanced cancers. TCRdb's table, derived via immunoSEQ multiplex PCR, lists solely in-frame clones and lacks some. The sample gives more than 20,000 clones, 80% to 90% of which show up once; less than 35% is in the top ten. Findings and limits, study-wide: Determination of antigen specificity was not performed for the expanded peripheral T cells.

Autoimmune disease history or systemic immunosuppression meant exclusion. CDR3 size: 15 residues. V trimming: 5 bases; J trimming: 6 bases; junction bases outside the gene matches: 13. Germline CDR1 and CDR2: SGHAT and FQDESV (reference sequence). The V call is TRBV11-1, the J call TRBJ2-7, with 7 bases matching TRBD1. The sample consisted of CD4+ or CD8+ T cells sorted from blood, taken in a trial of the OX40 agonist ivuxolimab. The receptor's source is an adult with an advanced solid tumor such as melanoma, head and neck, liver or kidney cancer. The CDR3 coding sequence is TGTGCCAGCAGCCGGGCAGGGACAGCCCTTGGCGAGCAGTACTTC. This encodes CASSRAGTALGEQYF.